This T cell receptor beta chain was recorded in a study of blood T cell repertoires in COVID-19. Study as a whole: COVID-19 samples collected from the United States, Italy and Spain covered acute and convalescent phases.

CDR1 and CDR2 from the germline V gene are SGHNT and YYREEE (reference sequence). The length of the CDR3 is 16 residues. V lost 1 base, J lost 5 bases, and 18 bases lay in between. Original processing methods: Amplification with reference gene primers provided the estimates of nucleated cell counts. This table comes from immunoSEQ multiplex PCR, and its TCRdb copy is limited to in-frame clones, with some not included. D and trimming come from the DNA, and the V and J calls and clone size come from that table. The table shows just over 60,000 clones, with under 80% occurring only once. The chain is built from TRBV5-4 and TRBJ2-5; possibly TRBD2 for D (6 bases). The sequence came from a man aged 55 to 70 with acute or convalescent COVID-19. The sequencing input was peripheral blood. CDR3 loop: CASSLWRAGSRETQYF. The CDR3 coding sequence is TGTGCCAGCAGCTTGTGGAGGGCCGGGTCGAGGGAGACCCAGTACTTC. The full variable domain, its missing parts supplied by reference TRBV5-4 and TRBJ2-5, is ETGVTQSPTHLIKTRGQQVTLRCSSQSGHNTVSWYQQALGQGPQFIFQYYREEENGRGNFPPRFSGLQFPNYSSELNVNALELDDSALYLCASSLWRAGSRETQYFGPGTRLLVL.